These 20 T cell receptor beta chains originate from one sample sequenced in a study of human T cells and chemical hapten exposure. TCRdb re-derived calls from the RACE reads in MiXCR, one entry per CDR3 protein. Found here are 75,000 to 100,000 distinct CDR3 sequences, around 12% of them singletons; the top ten hold 2% to 2.5%. Time point specified: patch test 1, 2 weeks after DPC sensitization. Treatment denoted: therapeutic diphenylcyclopropenone sensitization with weekly scalp DPC. The sample consisted of whole blood, taken in connection with sensitization to the hapten diphenylcyclopropenone (DPC). The receptors derive from a woman aged 40-49 years with alopecia areata. Some clones in this sample may be carry-over from other donors' samples.

This chain connects TRBV7-2 to TRBJ1-1, with D perhaps TRBD1 (6 bases). CDR3 length equals 13 residues. The V end was cut by 3 bases, the J end by 6 bases, with 11 bases between. Per germline, CDR1 SGHTA and CDR2 FQGNSA. CDR3 nucleotides: TGTGCCAGCAGCTTTCAGGGGCGGGCTGAAGCTTTCTTT. Translated, it gives CASSFQGRAEAFF.

This clonotype was counted at least ten times. V gene TRBV20-1 combines with J gene TRBJ2-1; D gene ambiguous. In germline, CDR1 is DFQATT, CDR2 SNEGSKA (reference sequence). This CDR3 comprises 19 residues. Trimming took off 6 bases at V and 3 bases at J, with 30 bases between the two ends. CDR3 in amino acids: CSASNGEGSTPEIYNEQFF. In DNA, the CDR3 is TGCAGTGCAAGCAACGGTGAAGGGTCCACGCCGGAGATCTACAATGAGCAGTTCTTC.

Many counts were recorded for this clonotype. The chain couples TRBV5-1 to TRBJ1-1; perhaps TRBD1 as D (5 bases). This CDR3 is built from 14 residues. The germline gives CDR1 SGHRS, CDR2 YFSETQ. V lost 0 bases to trimming and J lost 1 base, with 7 bases between them. DNA of the CDR3: TGCGCCAGCAGCTTGGCGACAGCGAACACTGAAGCTTTCTTT. It specifies CASSLATANTEAFF.

This clonotype appeared many times. V is TRBV20-1 and J is TRBJ2-7; 8 bases map to TRBD1. Germline V gives CDR1 DFQATT, CDR2 SNEGSKA (reference sequence). The CDR3 consists of 15 residues. Trimming at V came to 0 bases and at J to 3 bases, leaving 7 bases not matched to a gene. CDR3 DNA sequence: TGCAGTGCTAGAGACGGGACAGGATTTAGCTACGAGCAGTACTTC. Amino acid sequence: CSARDGTGFSYEQYF.

This clonotype was counted a few times. The chain links TRBV6-5 to TRBJ2-4; D is unresolved. With 0 bases removed from V and 8 bases from J, the gap between germline ends came to 14 bases. Germline lookup yields CDR1 MNHEY and CDR2 SVGAGI. The CDR3 loop spans 15 amino acids. This CDR3 is CASSYSSRVVDIQYF. The CDR3 region has the DNA TGTGCCAGCAGTTACTCTTCCCGGGTGGTGGACATTCAGTACTTC.

The rearrangement links TRBV5-6 to TRBJ2-7; 7 nucleotides align to TRBD1. CDR1 SGHDT and CDR2 YYEEEE come from the germline V gene. The CDR3 has 14 residues. V lost 4 bases and J lost 2; bases outside the gene matches: 6. The chain's CDR3 is CASSGRQGTYEQYF. The DNA of the CDR3 is TGTGCCAGCAGCGGACGACAGGGAACCTACGAGCAGTACTTC. The full variable domain, completed using reference TRBV5-6 and TRBJ2-7, is DAGVTQSPTHLIKTRGQQVTLRCSPKSGHDTVSWYQQALGQGPQFIFQYYEEEERQRGNFPDRFSGHQFPNYSSELNVNALLLGDSALYLCASSGRQGTYEQYFGPGTRLTVT.

This clonotype came up a few times. The rearrangement links TRBV28 to TRBJ2-2; a weak D match, TRBD1 (5 bases). This CDR3 is built from 16 residues. Trimming took 6 bases from V and 1 from J, leaving 15 bases between them. Germline CDR1 reads MDHEN; CDR2 reads SYDVKM. The CDR3 DNA reads TGTGCCAGCAGCCCTCAGGGAAGGGGGAACACCGGGGAGCTGTTTTTT. It translates to CASSPQGRGNTGELFF.

The chain uses TRBV6-6 and TRBJ2-4, with 12 bases fitting TRBD2. Germline CDR1 MNHNY, CDR2 SVGAGI (reference sequence). After removal of 5 bases from V and 4 bases from J, the junction contained 3 bases not matched to a gene. The CDR3 consists of 15 residues. CDR3 amino acids: CASSGGTSGKNIQYF. CDR3 sequence (DNA): TGTGCCAGCAGTGGGGGGACTAGCGGGAAAAACATTCAGTACTTC.

This clonotype was counted a few times. CDR3 nucleotide sequence: TGCAGTCCCCTCTCGTCCCGAGGGGGTTCACCCCTCCACTTT. It encodes CSPLSSRGGSPLHF. The chain is built from TRBV20-1 and TRBJ1-6; D possibly corresponds to TRBD1 (6 bases). The V gene's germline CDR1 is DFQATT and CDR2 SNEGSKA (reference sequence). The V gene lost 8 bases and the J gene lost 9 bases, with 20 bases spanning the gap. There are 14 residues in the CDR3.

This sequence joins TRBV7-3 and TRBJ2-3; 8 nucleotides align to TRBD2. The germline V gene has CDR1 SGHTA and CDR2 FQGTGA. The junction had 6 bases not matched to a gene; V was cut back by 7 bases and J by 3 bases. This CDR3 comprises 14 residues. For the CDR3, the DNA is TGTGCCAGCAACCCAACGGGGGGGACAGATACGCAGTATTTT. Encoded protein: CASNPTGGTDTQYF.

This sequence joins TRBV6-2 or TRBV6-3 and TRBJ2-3; TRBD2 aligns across 7 bases. The CDR3 covers 15 residues. Per germline, CDR1 MNHEY and CDR2 SVGEGT. The V and J ends lost 2 bases and 3 bases, in that order; junction bases with no gene match: 5. CDR3 DNA sequence: TGTGCCAGCAGTTACCGTGCGGGAGATACAGATACGCAGTATTTT. Translated, it gives CASSYRAGDTDTQYF.

There are a few counts of this clonotype. The chain links TRBV24-1 to TRBJ2-3, with 7 bases fitting TRBD2. The V segment lost 8 bases and the J segment 4 bases; nucleotides outside the gene matches: 8. The CDR3 spans 14 residues. In germline, CDR1 is KGHDR, CDR2 SFDVKD. CDR3 bases: TGTGCCACCAAGGGGAGGGCGAACGCAGATACGCAGTATTTT. This gives the protein CATKGRANADTQYF.

The chain employs TRBV11-3 and TRBJ2-3; TRBD2 agrees at 10 bases. The germline V gene encodes CDR1 SGHNT and CDR2 YENEEA. This CDR3 comprises 13 residues. Losses at the gene ends were 2 bases for V and 14 bases for J; bases not matched to a gene: 7. The CDR3 loop reads CASSLHGLAARYF. Written as DNA, the CDR3 is TGTGCCAGCAGCTTACACGGACTAGCGGCCCGGTATTTT.

This clonotype appeared a few times. This rearrangement joins TRBV10-3 to TRBJ1-2, with unresolved D. The germline gives CDR1 ENHRY, CDR2 SYGVKD. CDR3 length equals 13 residues. Trimming shortened V by 7 bases and J by 4 bases, and 13 bases separated the two germline ends. The CDR3 coding sequence is TGTGCCATCACCCTAAGCGGGCTCTATGGCTACACCTTC. Translated: CAITLSGLYGYTF.

V gene TRBV5-6 combines with J gene TRBJ1-4, with D possibly matching TRBD1 (5 bases). The CDR3 consists of 15 residues. Trimming cost V 0 bases and J 7 bases, with 13 bases left between them. Germline CDR1 reads SGHDT; CDR2 reads YYEEEE. The CDR3: CASSLGRGMAEKLFF. The DNA of the CDR3 is TGTGCCAGCAGCTTGGGACGGGGCATGGCTGAAAAACTGTTTTTT.

This chain uses TRBV20-1 with TRBJ2-6, with D tentatively TRBD2 (6 bases). V was trimmed by 5 bases and J by 1 base, leaving 21 bases between them. The CDR3 runs to 18 residues. Germline V gene data show CDR1 as DFQATT and CDR2 as SNEGSKA (reference sequence). The CDR3: CSAPLWGEAASGANVLTF. In DNA, the CDR3 is TGCAGTGCTCCCCTATGGGGGGAGGCCGCATCTGGGGCCAACGTCCTGACTTTC.

This clonotype was counted only a few times. V and J are TRBV10-3 and TRBJ2-2, with D perhaps TRBD2 (5 bases). CDR1 ENHRY and CDR2 SYGVKD come from the germline V gene. CDR3 length equals 13 residues. Deletions cut 10 bases from V and 3 bases from J, with 12 bases between. The CDR3 is CATQTRDTGELFF. CDR3 DNA sequence: TGTGCCACCCAAACTAGGGACACCGGGGAGCTGTTTTTT.

The chain joins TRBV6-5 to TRBJ1-1; D is uncertain. This CDR3 region has 16 residues. Trimming took off 0 bases at V and 3 bases at J, with 14 bases between the two ends. Germline CDR1 MNHEY, CDR2 SVGAGI. CDR3 sequence: CASSYSTPPWYTEAFF. DNA of the CDR3: TGTGCCAGCAGTTACTCGACCCCCCCCTGGTACACTGAAGCTTTCTTT.

This clonotype has just a few counts. This chain links TRBV20-1 with TRBJ2-7; TRBD2 aligns across 11 bases. This CDR3 spans 13 amino acids. The trim removed 6 bases at V and 4 bases at J, leaving 5 bases unmatched. The germline V gene has CDR1 DFQATT and CDR2 SNEGSKA (reference sequence). The CDR3 DNA sequence: TGCAGTGCAACTAGCGGGAGTCGGTACGAGCAGTACTTC. Translated: CSATSGSRYEQYF.

This clonotype was recorded a few times. The chain is built from TRBV5-4 and TRBJ2-1; the D call may be TRBD1 or TRBD2 (5 bases each). The CDR3 runs 14 residues. Germline assignment: CDR1 SGHNT and CDR2 YYREEE (reference sequence). The V and J ends lost 4 bases and 5 bases respectively, with 13 bases between them. Written as DNA, the CDR3 is TGTGCCAGCAGCCCGGGACGGATGGACAATGAGCAGTTCTTC. Translation gives CASSPGRMDNEQFF. Based on the CDR3 plus reference TRBV5-4 and TRBJ2-1, the full variable domain is ETGVTQSPTHLIKTRGQQVTLRCSSQSGHNTVSWYQQALGQGPQFIFQYYREEENGRGNFPPRFSGLQFPNYSSELNVNALELDDSALYLCASSPGRMDNEQFFGPGTRLTVL.